One sample yielded the 7 T cell receptor beta chains listed below, sequenced in a study of T-cell reconstitution after alpha-beta-depleted transplantation in children. TCRbeta library construction was performed incorporating unique molecular identifiers. TCRdb re-called the PCR reads with MiXCR, one entry per CDR3 protein. Here the sample spans about 260,000 distinct CDR3 sequences, 6.5% to 10% being singletons. The sequencing used PBMCs, mostly from graft donor cells, collected 180 days after TCRalphabeta/CD19-depleted stem cell transplant. All receptors derive from a male patient younger than 18 who had a stem cell transplant for acute lymphoblastic leukemia, so the T cells may come from the graft donor.

This clonotype was detected ten times or more. The V call is TRBV4-3, the J call TRBJ1-1, with D tentatively TRBD1 (5 bases). The CDR3 extends over 15 amino acids. Germline CDR1 LGHNA, CDR2 YSLEER. The V end lost 0 bases, the J end lost 4 bases, and 12 bases lay between the germline ends. The DNA of the CDR3 is TGCGCCAGCAGCCAAGATACGGGACGGATCACTGAAGCTTTCTTT. Amino acid sequence: CASSQDTGRITEAFF.

In this sample, this clonotype turned up many times. This sequence joins TRBV28 and TRBJ2-1; 11 nucleotides match TRBD2. There are 15 residues in the CDR3. After removal of 7 bases from V and 7 bases from J, the junction contained 9 bases not matched to a gene. Germline values: CDR1 MDHEN, CDR2 SYDVKM. The CDR3 reads CASTEPTSGRNEQFF. CDR3 in DNA: TGTGCCAGCACCGAGCCAACTAGCGGGAGAAATGAGCAGTTCTTC.

This clonotype was seen ten or more times. The chain recombines TRBV20-1 with TRBJ2-1; D tentatively reads TRBD1 or TRBD2 (5 bases each). Trimming shortened V by 6 bases and J by 13 bases, and 13 bases separated the two germline ends. The CDR3 contains 10 residues. Germline-derived CDR1 and CDR2 are DFQATT and SNEGSKA (reference sequence). The CDR3 coding sequence is TGCAGTGCCCACGCTGGGGACCAGTTCTTC. Its protein product is CSAHAGDQFF.

This clonotype has a count of ten or more. This chain joins TRBV5-1 and TRBJ2-3; maybe TRBD2 (5 bases). This CDR3 is built from 15 residues. Trimming removed 1 base from V and 2 bases from J, with 11 bases in between. Per germline, CDR1 SGHRS and CDR2 YFSETQ. CDR3 protein: CASSLSGGFTDTQYF. CDR3 in DNA: TGCGCCAGCAGCTTGAGTGGAGGATTCACAGATACGCAGTATTTT.

As for this clonotype: Just one base apart from a much larger clone, this may be a read error. This chain uses TRBV24-1 with TRBJ2-3; perhaps TRBD2 as D (5 bases). CDR1 and CDR2 from the germline V gene are KGHDR and SFDVKD. CDR3 length: 15 amino acids. DNA of the CDR3: TGTGCCACCAGTGATCCTAGCCCGGTTGGCGATACGCAGAATTTT. Protein: CATSDPSPVGDTQNF.

The chain uses TRBV19 and TRBJ2-7, with D tentatively TRBD2 (6 bases). The CDR3 has 13 amino acids. Between the trimmed V and J ends, which lost 3 bases and 5 bases, there was a span of 11 bases. CDR1 and CDR2 from the germline V gene are LNHDA and SQIVND (reference sequence). CDR3 loop: CASSIGTSNEQYF. CDR3 DNA sequence: TGTGCCAGTAGTATCGGGACTTCGAACGAGCAGTACTTC. Looking up the rest from reference TRBV19 and TRBJ2-7 gives the full variable domain: DGGITQSPKYLFRKEGQNVTLSCEQNLNHDAMYWYRQDPGQGLRLIYYSQIVNDFQKGDIAEGYSVSREKKESFPLTVTSAQKNPTAFYLCASSIGTSNEQYFGPGTRLTVT.

This clonotype came up many times. The rearrangement uses TRBV20-1 and TRBJ2-7; 12 bases fit TRBD2. The CDR3 consists of 14 residues. CDR1 and CDR2 (germline): DFQATT, SNEGSKA (reference sequence). After removal of 4 bases from V and 4 bases from J, the junction contained 5 bases not matched to a gene. CDR3 nucleotides: TGCAGTGCTACGAGTACTAGCGGGGGGTACGAGCAGTACTTC. Its protein product is CSATSTSGGYEQYF.